A selection of T cell receptor beta chains follows, all from one sample in a study of CXCR3-negative and CXCR3-positive naive CD8 T cells. TCRdb processed the 5' RACE reads again and assigns one entry to each CDR3 protein, with no DNA. In total, the table holds 92,000 or so distinct CDR3 sequences. The sequencing sample was made of naive CXCR3- CD8+ T cells from blood. The receptors originated from a human donor in good health. Some clones in this sample may be carry-over from other donors' samples. Each CDR3 is given with its conserved first and last residue. The order of the fields is J gene, V gene, CDR3 protein.

TRBJ1-4 | TRBV4-3 | CASSQDLGSNEKLFF
TRBJ2-1 | TRBV29-1 | CSIEFSEYNEQFF
TRBJ1-6 | TRBV7-9 | CASSFKQGADSHLHF
TRBJ2-1 | TRBV4-1 | CASSQGLAGGHGEQFF
TRBJ2-3 | TRBV28 | CASSFAGDTDTQYF
TRBJ2-4 | TRBV7-2 | CASSPPVGGLVQYF
TRBJ2-1 | TRBV7-9 | CASSLSGTYNEQFF
TRBJ2-7 | TRBV19 | CASSNRDNSYEQYF
TRBJ1-4 | TRBV29-1 | CSVEVLAGVANEKLFF
TRBJ2-7 | TRBV29-1 | CSVEGQGATNSYEQYF
TRBJ2-3 | TRBV19 | CASSIWTSKDTQYF
TRBJ2-2 | TRBV19 | CASTHRGEQDGELFF
TRBJ2-2 | TRBV10-3 | CATLTTGGSGELFF
TRBJ2-1 | TRBV29-1 | CSGGTQGSYNEQFF
TRBJ2-1 | TRBV7-6 | CASSSGTRDHEQFF
TRBJ1-1 | TRBV7-6 | CASSLNHQWGEAFF
TRBJ2-1 | TRBV4-2 | CASSPTLGTANEQFF
TRBJ2-2 | TRBV7-3 | CASSLPGVVNTGELFF
TRBJ2-2 | TRBV5-1 | CASSLESRENTGELFF